These T cell receptor beta chains were read from a single sample in a study of graft-versus-host responses after intestinal transplantation. Assay: immunoSEQ multiplex PCR; the TCRdb copy retains only in-frame clones and omits some. The top ten clones hold about 0.98% of a sample with fewer than 25,000 clones, approximately 83% of them seen once. This material consisted of PBMCs, taken 463 days after intestinal transplant. Receptors originate from a human patient who received an intestinal transplant, so some T cells may come from the graft donor. Both conserved end residues are part of each CDR3. Fields, in order: V gene, J gene, D gene, clone size, CDR3 length, CDR3 DNA, CDR3 protein. The D gene is left open where the match is weak. Clone size, where shown, is once, few, many, or a class for clones that have expanded.

TRBV9	TRBJ2-5	NA	NA	13	TGTGCCAGCAGCGTAGCGACCCAAGAGACCCAGTACTTC	CASSVATQETQYF
TRBV7-9	TRBJ2-5	NA	NA	15	TGTGCCAGCAGCTCCGCGGGACGGTCTAGGGAGACCCAGTACTTC	CASSSAGRSRETQYF
TRBV27	TRBJ2-7	TRBD1	NA	15	TGTGCCAGCAGTTTATCCGGGACAGGGTCCTACGAGCAGTACTTC	CASSLSGTGSYEQYF
TRBV10-3	TRBJ2-1	NA	NA	14	TGTGCCATCAGTGCGGGAGAACTTCCAAATGAGCAGTTCTTC	CAISAGELPNEQFF
TRBV19	TRBJ2-3	NA	NA	15	TGTGCCAGTAGTATGGTGAGGACGTACACAGATACGCAGTATTTT	CASSMVRTYTDTQYF
TRBV9	TRBJ2-1	NA	NA	14	TGTGCCAGCAGCGTCGGGAGTTTCTACAATGAGCAGTTCTTC	CASSVGSFYNEQFF
TRBV10-3	TRBJ2-7	NA	NA	14	TGTGCCATCAGTGAACCAGGGTTCTCCTACGAGCAGTACTTC	CAISEPGFSYEQYF
TRBV6-5	TRBJ1-2	NA	NA	13	TGTGCCAGCAGCGCCGCCACCTCCTATGGCTACACCTTC	CASSAATSYGYTF
TRBV7-6	TRBJ2-7	NA	NA	14	TGTGCCAGCAGCTTACAGGGTTCTCCCTACGAGCAGTACTTC	CASSLQGSPYEQYF
TRBV9	TRBJ1-4	NA	NA	14	TGTGCCAGCAGCAGACTACCACGGGAGGAAAAACTGTTTTTT	CASSRLPREEKLFF
TRBV7-2	TRBJ2-2	NA	NA	15	TGTGCCAGCAGCCCGGGACCAGCTTTTAGCGGGGAGCTGTTTTTT	CASSPGPAFSGELFF
TRBV5-4	TRBJ2-7	TRBD2	few	15	TGTGCCAGCAGCCCCGGACTAGCGGGAGCCTACGAGCAGTACTTC	CASSPGLAGAYEQYF
TRBV11-2	TRBJ2-7	NA	NA	10	TGTAAAAGAGGGGGCTACGAGCAGTACTTC	CKRGGYEQYF
TRBV18	TRBJ2-1	NA	NA	13	TGTGCCAGCTCACCGGCCCGGAGCAATGAGCAGTTCTTC	CASSPARSNEQFF
TRBV5-8	TRBJ2-1	NA	NA	11	TGTGCCAGCAGACGGTACAATGAGCAGTTCTTC	CASRRYNEQFF
TRBV19	TRBJ2-7	TRBD1	NA	15	TGTGCCAGTAGTCGATTCGCCGGGACAGCCTACGAGCAGTACTTC	CASSRFAGTAYEQYF
TRBV5-1	TRBJ2-5	TRBD2	NA	17	TGCGCCAGCAGCTTGGTGGTAGGAGCGGGAGTTGAGGAGACCCAGTACTTC	CASSLVVGAGVEETQYF
TRBV4-2	TRBJ1-2	TRBD1	NA	14	TGTGCCAGCGGCCCAGGGGGTCGGGGCTATGGCTACACCTTC	CASGPGGRGYGYTF
TRBV29-1	TRBJ2-7	NA	NA	13	TGCAGCGTCGTCCCCAGGTACTCCTACGAGCAGTACTTC	CSVVPRYSYEQYF
TRBV6-5	TRBJ1-5	TRBD1	NA	12	TGTGCCAGCAGTGATCAGGGGGCGACCCAGCATTTT	CASSDQGATQHF
TRBV7-7	TRBJ2-2	NA	NA	17	TGTGCTAGCAGCTTAAGTTTACTCGCAGCAGACACCGGGGAGCTGTTTTTT	CASSLSLLAADTGELFF
TRBV5-1	TRBJ1-3	TRBD1	NA	14	TGCGCCAGCAGCTGGCAGACAGGGGCCAACACCATATATTTT	CASSWQTGANTIYF
TRBV2	TRBJ2-1	NA	NA	13	TGTGCCAGCAGTGATAAGGGTAACAATGAGCAGTTCTTC	CASSDKGNNEQFF
TRBV5-4	TRBJ1-1	NA	once	13	TGTGCCAGCAGCGTTGACATGAACACTGAAGCTTTCTTT	CASSVDMNTEAFF
TRBV9	TRBJ2-5	NA	NA	15	TGTGCCAGCAGCGTAGAGGGGACCGAGGGGGAGACCCAGTACTTC	CASSVEGTEGETQYF
TRBV6-1	TRBJ1-1	NA	NA	14	TGTGCCAGCAGTGAAGTAAAGGGAATAGGCCCGGCTTTCTTT	CASSEVKGIGPAFF
TRBV6-5	TRBJ2-7	TRBD2	NA	14	TGTGCCAGCAGCCTTACTAGCGTCAAAAAGGAGCAGTACTTC	CASSLTSVKKEQYF
TRBV6-5	TRBJ2-7	TRBD2	NA	15	TGTGCCAGCAGCCCCTTAGCGGGAGGTTACTACGAGCAGTACTTC	CASSPLAGGYYEQYF
TRBV6-5	TRBJ1-2	NA	once	13	TGTGCCAGCAGTTATGTCGGCTCCAGGGGCTACACCTTC	CASSYVGSRGYTF
TRBV27	TRBJ2-3	NA	NA	13	TGTGCCAGCAGTTTATCGGGCGGCGATACGCAGTATTTT	CASSLSGGDTQYF
TRBV6-5	TRBJ2-1	NA	NA	15	TGTGCCAGCAGATCCCTCGGGAGCGTGGGCAATGAGCAGTTCTTC	CASRSLGSVGNEQFF
TRBV10-3	TRBJ1-1	NA	once	15	TGTGCCATCAGTGCTCCGGACCGACGGAACACTGAAGCTTTCTTT	CAISAPDRRNTEAFF
TRBV7-7	TRBJ2-1	TRBD2	NA	14	TGTGCTAGCAGCTTAGCGGGGAGCGGCAATGAGCAGTTCTTC	CASSLAGSGNEQFF
TRBV2	TRBJ1-2	NA	NA	14	TGTGCCAGCAGAAAGACCCAGGGGTCTGAAGGCTACACCTTC	CASRKTQGSEGYTF
TRBV11-2	TRBJ2-7	NA	NA	11	TGTGCCAGCAGCTCCTCGGTCGAGCAGTACTTC	CASSSSVEQYF
TRBV7-8	TRBJ2-6	NA	NA	18	TGTGCCAGCAGCTCTGCAACGTTACCACAAAGTCGGGCCAACGTCCTGACTTTC	CASSSATLPQSRANVLTF
TRBV10-3	TRBJ2-2	NA	NA	12	TGTGCCATCAGTGAGGACTACGGGGAGCTGTTTTTT	CAISEDYGELFF
TRBV19	TRBJ1-2	TRBD1	once	15	TGTGCCAGTAGTATAGACCGCGGACAGGGCTATGGCTACACCTTC	CASSIDRGQGYGYTF
TRBV27	TRBJ1-1	TRBD1	NA	13	TGTGCCAGCAGCGACAGGGAGAACACTGAAGCTTTCTTT	CASSDRENTEAFF
TRBV5-1	TRBJ1-2	NA	few	13	TGCGCCAGCAGCTTGGACAGGAACTATGGCTACACCTTC	CASSLDRNYGYTF
TRBV18	TRBJ2-1	TRBD2	NA	17	TGTGCCAGCTGGGGGACTAGCGGGACGAGCTCCTACAATGAGCAGTTCTTC	CASWGTSGTSSYNEQFF
TRBV13	TRBJ1-1	TRBD1	NA	11	TGTGCCAGCAGTCAGGGGGCTGAAGCTTTCTTT	CASSQGAEAFF
TRBV19	TRBJ2-4	NA	NA	13	TGTGCCAGCGGGGATGGGGCCAAAAACATTCAGTACTTC	CASGDGAKNIQYF
TRBV30	TRBJ1-1	TRBD1	NA	14	TGTGCCTGGAGCCCGGGACAGCTGAACACTGAAGCTTTCTTT	CAWSPGQLNTEAFF
TRBV11-3	TRBJ1-1	NA	NA	13	TGTGCCAGCAGCTTAAGCAAGAACACTGAAGCTTTCTTT	CASSLSKNTEAFF